This T cell receptor (beta chain) was captured in a study of blood T cell repertoires in COVID-19. Across the whole study: The United States, Italy and Spain were the sources of the acute and convalescent COVID-19 samples. Sample material is recorded as cDNA or gDNA derived from T cells, B-cell-depleted T cells, or PBMCs.

Under the authors' procedure: Reference gene primers were amplified, and this amplification served to estimate nucleated cell counts. Here immunoSEQ multiplex PCR was the method, and the copy in TCRdb shows in-frame clones only, minus some. V, J and clone size reflect that table, while D and trimming were determined from the DNA. The data contain some 170,000 clones, over 60% of them singletons. CDR1 and CDR2 from the germline V gene are SQVTM and ANQGSEA. This CDR3 has 11 residues. The V segment lost 4 bases and the J segment 8 bases; nucleotides outside the gene matches: 4. The source material was peripheral blood. This chain links TRBV29-1 with TRBJ1-1; TRBD1 matches 7 bases. The clonotype was recovered from a man between 60 and 75 years old with acute or convalescent COVID-19. The CDR3, as DNA: TGCAGCGTTGGTTTGACAGGGGAAGCTTTCTTT. It codes for CSVGLTGEAFF. Full variable domain (rest looked up from reference TRBV29-1 and TRBJ1-1): SAVISQKPSRDICQRGTSLTIQCQVDSQVTMMFWYRQQPGQSLTLIATANQGSEATYESGFVIDKFPISRPNLTFSTLTVSNMSPEDSSIYLCSVGLTGEAFFGQGTRLTVV.